This entry lists 7 T cell receptor beta chains sequenced from one sample in a study of tumor and adjacent non-tumor tissue in lung cancer. This sample's RNA came from whole unsorted tissue. The library came from three nested PCR rounds adapted from ARM-PCR protocols. Each CDR3 protein is one row after TCRdb ran MiXCR on the multiplex PCR reads. This table has some 120,000 distinct CDR3 sequences, about 66% appearing once. The sequenced material came from lung tumor tissue. The receptors stem from a man younger than 40 with non-small cell lung cancer.

The V and J genes are TRBV11-1 and TRBJ2-4, with D perhaps matching TRBD1 or TRBD2 (5 bases each). The CDR3 spans 16 residues. The germline gives CDR1 SGHAT, CDR2 FQDESV (reference sequence). Trimming pared 9 bases from V and 2 bases from J, leaving 20 bases between. CDR3 nucleotides: TGTGCCAGTACCCACTCAGTCGGGGCGACCAAAAACATTCAGTACTTC. Translation gives CASTHSVGATKNIQYF.

On this clonotype itself: Being one base from a much bigger clone, this may be a read error. The chain uses TRBV11-1 and TRBJ2-7; D tentatively fits TRBD1 or TRBD2 (5 bases each). There are 16 residues in the CDR3. V gave up 5 bases and J gave up 4 bases, with 21 bases separating them. CDR1 is SGHAT, CDR2 FQDESV, per germline (reference sequence). The CDR3 spells CASSARRSGRAYEQYF. CDR3 nucleotides: TGTGCCAGCAGCGCAAGGAGGTCCGGCAGGGCTTACGAGCAGTACTTC.

Worth noting for this clonotype: An end of the junction differs from the germline gene, which may be a read error. The gene calls are TRBV4-2 and TRBJ2-1; 10 bases map to TRBD2. This CDR3 is built from 13 residues. Germline values: CDR1 LGHNA, CDR2 YNFKEQ. Here the CDR3 reads CDSSQGLAGEQSF. DNA for the CDR3: TGTGACAGCAGCCAAGGCCTAGCGGGAGAACAGTCCTTC.

In the case of this clonotype: One junction end disagrees with the germline gene, perhaps due to a read error. The chain carries TRBV20-1 and TRBJ2-5; possible D gene TRBD1, 7 bases. The CDR3 is 17 amino acids. The V gene's germline CDR1 is DFQATT and CDR2 SNEGSKA (reference sequence). In DNA, the CDR3 is TGCAGTGCTAGAGAAGGGAGGCAGGGGGAGATGGGGCGGACCCAGTACTTT. This sequence encodes CSAREGRQGEMGRTQYF.

Turning to this clonotype: Here the CDR3 omits its conserved ending phenylalanine or tryptophan, so a read error is the likely source. This rearrangement joins TRBV12-3 or TRBV12-4 to TRBJ2-5, with a possible D match to TRBD1 (6 bases). The CDR3 runs 13 residues. The DNA for the CDR3 is TGTGCCAACAGTTCAGACAGGCAAGAGACCCAGTACATC. Its translation: CANSSDRQETQYI.

Concerning this clonotype: A much larger clone is a single base away; this may be a read error. The chain combines TRBV20-1 with TRBJ2-7; no firm D call. CDR1 and CDR2 (germline): DFQATT, SNEGSKA (reference sequence). The CDR3 spans 13 residues. V dropped 4 bases and J dropped 0 bases, with 10 bases sitting between them. CDR3: CSATLESSYEQYF. Written as DNA, the CDR3 is TGCAGTGCTACGCTCGAGAGCTCCTACGAGCAGTACTTC.

This chain joins TRBV20-1 and TRBJ2-3; possible D gene TRBD2, 6 bases. V was cut by 6 bases and J by 2 bases, with 15 bases left in between. The CDR3 loop spans 14 amino acids. From germline, CDR1 is DFQATT and CDR2 SNEGSKA (reference sequence). CDR3 residues: CSAEGRPTTDTQYF. The CDR3 nucleotides are TGCAGTGCCGAAGGGAGGCCGACCACAGATACGCAGTATTTT.